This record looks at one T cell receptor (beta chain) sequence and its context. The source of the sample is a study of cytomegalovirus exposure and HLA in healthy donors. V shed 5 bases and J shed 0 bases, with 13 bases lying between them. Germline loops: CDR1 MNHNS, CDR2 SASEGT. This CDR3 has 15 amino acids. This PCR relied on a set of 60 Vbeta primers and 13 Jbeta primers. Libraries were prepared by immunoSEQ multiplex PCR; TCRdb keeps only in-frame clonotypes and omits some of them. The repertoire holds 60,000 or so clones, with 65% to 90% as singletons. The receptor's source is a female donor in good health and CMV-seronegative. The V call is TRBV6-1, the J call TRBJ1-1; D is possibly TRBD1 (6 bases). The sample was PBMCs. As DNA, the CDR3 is TGTGCCAGCAGTCAACTCGGACAGCTGAACACTGAAGCTTTCTTT. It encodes CASSQLGQLNTEAFF.